This entry concerns a single T cell receptor beta chain. The antigen remains unidentified. Sequencing was performed with immunoSEQ multiplex PCR; in TCRdb, only in-frame clones are kept and a portion is missing. The sample carries hundreds of thousands of clones, about nine tenths recorded once. The data were taken from a study of Ad26.COV2.S vaccination and SARS-CoV-2 variants. Study-wide context: Intramuscularly, Ad26.COV2.S was given either once or twice, 56 days apart. Study-wide points: An underestimation of total T cell responses may have resulted from the TCR breadth and depth analyses.

This CDR3 region has 17 residues. V gave up 0 bases and J gave up 0 bases; unmatched junction bases: 3. Per germline, CDR1 SGHRS and CDR2 YFSETQ. Treatment denoted: some 20 received Ad26.COV2.S at low or high dose, single or two shots; several received placebo; per-sample allocation not given. Samples were taken on day 63 after the first vaccine or placebo injection. The TCR originated in a person aged 18-65 years who received the Ad26.COV2.S COVID-19 vaccine or a placebo. This sample comprised peripheral blood, obtained in a trial of Ad26.COV2.S vaccine versus placebo. This chain links TRBV5-1 with TRBJ2-2; 9 bases line up with TRBD2. The CDR3 coding sequence is TGCGCCAGCAGCTTGGTTCTAGCGGGAACGAACACCGGGGAGCTGTTTTTT. It encodes CASSLVLAGTNTGELFF.